These 19 T cell receptor beta chains were sequenced from one sample in a study of CD8+CD57+ T cells in acquired aplastic anemia. TCR beta VDJ and CDR3 profiling used genomic DNA as template. TCRdb analysed the reads with MiXCR anew, one entry per CDR3 protein. The profile shows about 270,000 distinct CDR3 sequences, roughly half of them singletons. The material sequenced was sorted CD4+, CD8+, or CD8+CD57+ T cells (not recorded which) from PBMCs. These receptors originate from a human donor with severe aplastic anemia or a healthy control (not recorded which).

The rearrangement links TRBV5-1 to TRBJ1-1, with TRBD1 as a possible D gene (6 bases). Germline V gene lookup returns CDR1 SGHRS and CDR2 YFSETQ. The V end was cut by 5 bases, the J end by 4 bases, with 12 bases between. This CDR3 has 13 amino acids. This CDR3 reads CASRLGGTTEAFF. The CDR3 nucleotides read TGCGCCAGCAGACTAGGGGGTACCACTGAAGCTTTCTTT.

This clonotype was seen many times. V is TRBV30 and J is TRBJ2-3, with a weak D call TRBD2 (5 bases). Germline lookup yields CDR1 GTSNPN and CDR2 SVGIG (reference sequence). The CDR3 loop spans 14 amino acids. V shed 2 bases and J shed 1 base, with 10 bases lying between them. The CDR3 protein is CAWSFGDGTDTQYF. The CDR3 bases are TGTGCCTGGAGTTTCGGGGATGGCACAGATACGCAGTATTTT.

The chain links TRBV7-2 to TRBJ2-5; the match to TRBD2 covers 11 bases. The CDR3 spans 14 residues. Trimming removed 4 bases from V and 3 bases from J; junction bases left unmatched: 1. The germline gives CDR1 SGHTA, CDR2 FQGNSA. The DNA of the CDR3 is TGTGCCAGCAGCTGGGGACTAGCGGAAGAGACCCAGTACTTC. Residues: CASSWGLAEETQYF.

The chain links TRBV5-1 to TRBJ1-2; D remains unclear. CDR1 is SGHRS, CDR2 YFSETQ, per germline. The V and J ends lost 4 bases and 1 base respectively, with 8 bases between them. The CDR3 is 13 amino acids. The CDR3 DNA reads TGCGCCAGCAGCGTAGGCAGTAACTATGGCTACACCTTC. Protein sequence: CASSVGSNYGYTF.

This clonotype was seen a handful of times. The J gene is TRBJ2-5, the V gene TRBV2; 7 bases fit TRBD1. The CDR3 contains 13 residues. V gave up 6 bases and J gave up 5 bases; unmatched junction bases: 6. Per germline, CDR1 SNHLY and CDR2 FYNNEI. CDR3 region: CASSDDRDETQYF. CDR3 DNA sequence: TGTGCCAGCAGCGACGACAGGGATGAGACCCAGTACTTC.

This chain links TRBV7-9 with TRBJ2-1; no clear D gene. Trimming took off 3 bases at V and 6 bases at J, with 6 bases between the two ends. CDR3 size: 12 residues. CDR1 and CDR2 from the germline V gene are SEHNR and FQNEAQ (reference sequence). The CDR3 region is CASSFWTNEQFF. CDR3 bases: TGTGCCAGCAGCTTTTGGACCAATGAGCAGTTCTTC. The variable domain in full, with the rest retrieved from reference TRBV7-9 and TRBJ2-1, is DTGVSQNPRHKITKRGQNVTFRCDPISEHNRLYWYRQTLGQGPEFLTYFQNEAQLEKSRLLSDRFSAERPKGSFSTLEIQRTEQGDSAMYLCASSFWTNEQFFGPGTRLTVL.

V and J are TRBV7-3 and TRBJ2-1; the D gene is possibly TRBD2 (5 bases). Germline assignment: CDR1 SGHTA and CDR2 FQGTGA. The CDR3 is 13 residues long. Trimming left V 9 bases short and J 12 bases short, with 21 bases between. The CDR3, as DNA: TGTGCCAGTTCTGCTCGTGGGAGAAATACGCAGTTCTTC. Its protein product is CASSARGRNTQFF.

A single count supports this clonotype. J is TRBJ2-4 and V is TRBV15; TRBD2 is a possible D gene (5 bases). The germline gives CDR1 LNHNV, CDR2 YYDKDF (reference sequence). The CDR3 runs to 15 residues. Trimming stripped 0 bases from V and 8 bases from J, with 14 bases between. CDR3 region: CATSRDRAGEDIQYF. CDR3 DNA sequence: TGTGCCACCAGCAGAGATCGGGCGGGTGAGGACATTCAGTACTTC. The whole variable domain, filled in from reference TRBV15 and TRBJ2-4, reads DAMVIQNPRYQVTQFGKPVTLSCSQTLNHNVMYWYQQKSSQAPKLLFHYYDKDFNNEADTPDNFQSRRPNTSFCFLDIRSPGLGDTAMYLCATSRDRAGEDIQYFGAGTRLSVL.

This clonotype was seen once. CDR3 nucleotide sequence: TGTGCCAGCAGCTCTCTGGATCGCACCGGGGAGCTGTTTTTT. Protein sequence: CASSSLDRTGELFF. V and J are TRBV7-3 and TRBJ2-2; D unclear. The CDR3 extends over 14 amino acids. Trimming pared 4 bases from V and 4 bases from J, leaving 10 bases between. Germline V gene sequence: CDR1 SGHTA, CDR2 FQGTGA.

Concerning this clonotype itself: Lacking the conserved final phenylalanine or tryptophan, this CDR3 likely reflects a read error. V and J are TRBV10-1 and TRBJ1-2; no clear D. The CDR3 consists of 12 residues. V shed 8 bases and J shed 8 bases, with 15 bases lying between them. CDR1 WNHNN and CDR2 SYGVQD come from the germline V gene (reference sequence). CDR3 amino acids: CASGKDGLGYTS. CDR3 bases: TGCGCCAGCGGTAAAGACGGACTAGGCTACACCTCC.

The chain links TRBV20-1 to TRBJ1-5; perhaps TRBD1 as D (6 bases). The germline CDR1 and CDR2 sequences are DFQATT and SNEGSKA (reference sequence). V was trimmed by 6 bases and J by 5 bases, leaving 20 bases between them. CDR3 length: 15 amino acids. As DNA, the CDR3 is TGCAGTGCGAACCGGGACACTCTCCGGGATCAGCCCCAGCATTTT. Its protein is CSANRDTLRDQPQHF.

The sample holds one count of this clonotype. The CDR3 nucleotides read TGTGCCATCACGCGGGACAGGGGAAATGAGCAGTTCTTC. It is translated as CAITRDRGNEQFF. V is TRBV10-3 and J is TRBJ2-1, with 10 bases identical to TRBD1. CDR1 is ENHRY and CDR2 is SYGVKD in the germline V gene. Trimming removed 7 bases from V and 7 bases from J; junction bases left unmatched: 4. The CDR3 spans 13 residues.

The chain joins TRBV20-1 to TRBJ1-1, with D unclear. V was pared by 2 bases and J by 3 bases, with 19 bases between. This CDR3 has 16 residues. Germline V CDR1 and CDR2: DFQATT, SNEGSKA (reference sequence). CDR3 sequence (DNA): TGCAGTGCTAGACAGGACGGGAGATATGGCTACACTGAAGCTTTCTTT. Encoded protein: CSARQDGRYGYTEAFF.

V is TRBV20-1 and J is TRBJ2-7, with D unresolved. CDR1 is DFQATT, CDR2 SNEGSKA, per germline (reference sequence). Deletions cut 1 base from V and 5 bases from J, with 12 bases between. This CDR3 has 13 amino acids. The CDR3 loop is CSARVQATDEQYF. As DNA, the CDR3 is TGCAGTGCTAGAGTCCAGGCTACGGACGAGCAGTACTTC.

Regarding this clonotype: Its ends do not fully match the called genes, so a read error is possible. This rearrangement joins TRBV11-1 to TRBJ1-6; 7 positions match TRBD1. Germline V gene data show CDR1 as SGHAT and CDR2 as FQDESV (reference sequence). CDR3 length: 13 residues. The CDR3 spells CASSGGSLSPLHF. CDR3 sequence (DNA): TGCGCCAGCTCAGGGGGGAGCCTTTCACCCCTCCACTTT.

The rearrangement joins TRBV20-1 to TRBJ2-2; maybe TRBD2 (6 bases). Trimming left V 0 bases short and J 3 bases short, with 14 bases between. The germline V gene encodes CDR1 DFQATT and CDR2 SNEGSKA (reference sequence). CDR3 size: 16 residues. The CDR3 coding sequence is TGCAGTGCTAGAGATGCCCTCCGCGGGGACACCGGGGAGCTGTTTTTT. Residues: CSARDALRGDTGELFF.

The genes are TRBV7-8 and TRBJ2-3; D may be TRBD1 or TRBD2 (5 bases each). The CDR3 length is 16 residues. Trimming removed 5 bases from V and 1 base from J, with 16 bases in between. Germline CDR1 reads SGHVS; CDR2 reads FQNEAQ. CDR3 region: CASSEQQAGGTDTQYF. The CDR3 nucleotides read TGTGCCAGCAGCGAACAACAGGCCGGGGGCACAGATACGCAGTATTTT.

This clonotype was seen only a few times. The V call is TRBV20-1, the J call TRBJ2-2, with 7 bases matching TRBD2. The CDR3 totals 13 residues. The junction had 5 bases not matched to a gene; V was cut back by 3 bases and J by 7 bases. Germline-derived CDR1 and CDR2 are DFQATT and SNEGSKA (reference sequence). CDR3 region: CSARTSSGGELFF. Written as DNA, the CDR3 is TGCAGTGCTAGGACTAGCTCTGGCGGGGAGCTGTTTTTT.

The genes are TRBV2 and TRBJ2-5; 10 nucleotides align to TRBD2. The V and J ends lost 6 bases and 5 bases, in that order; junction bases with no gene match: 3. Germline-derived CDR1 and CDR2 are SNHLY and FYNNEI. CDR3 length equals 13 residues. CDR3 in amino acids: CASSAGLAETQYF. For the CDR3, the DNA is TGTGCCAGCAGCGCGGGACTAGCGGAGACCCAGTACTTC.